This T cell receptor (beta chain) was sequenced in a study of cytomegalovirus exposure and HLA in healthy donors. With regard to this clone: Antigen unknown.

Study-level results: The majority of CMV-associated TCR beta chains were reported as apparently HLA-restricted in a later analysis. In a later analysis, TCR beta V- and J-gene trimming showed a link to a missense DCLRE1C variant.

The PCR had 60 Vbeta and 13 Jbeta primers. Some clones are missing from TCRdb's copy, which holds only in-frame ones; the method was immunoSEQ multiplex PCR. The table shows 200,000 to 250,000 clones, with approximately 80% occurring only once. The TCR was taken from a woman between 50 and 59 years old in good health and CMV-seropositive. The material sequenced was PBMCs.

CDR3 coding DNA: TGTGCCAGCAGTGCAGGGGTGGCGACAGACTTGAGATGGGACACTGAAGCTTTCTTT. Its translation: CASSAGVATDLRWDTEAFF. The chain combines TRBV6-1 with TRBJ1-1, with D perhaps TRBD1 (6 bases). There are 19 residues in the CDR3. The V gene lost 4 bases and the J gene lost 3 bases, with 27 bases spanning the gap. The germline V gene has CDR1 MNHNS and CDR2 SASEGT.